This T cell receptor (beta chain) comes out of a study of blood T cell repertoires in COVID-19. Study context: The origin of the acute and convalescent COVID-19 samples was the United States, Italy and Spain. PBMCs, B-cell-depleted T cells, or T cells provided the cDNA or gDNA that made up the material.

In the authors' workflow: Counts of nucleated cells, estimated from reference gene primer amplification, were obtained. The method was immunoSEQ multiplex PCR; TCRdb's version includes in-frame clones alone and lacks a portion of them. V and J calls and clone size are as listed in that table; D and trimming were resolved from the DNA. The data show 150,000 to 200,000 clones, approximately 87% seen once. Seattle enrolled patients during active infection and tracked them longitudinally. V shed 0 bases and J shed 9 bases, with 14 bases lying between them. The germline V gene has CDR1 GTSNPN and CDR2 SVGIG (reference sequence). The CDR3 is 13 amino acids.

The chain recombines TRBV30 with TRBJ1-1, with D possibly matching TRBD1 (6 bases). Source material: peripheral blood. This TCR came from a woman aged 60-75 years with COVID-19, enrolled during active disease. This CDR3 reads CAWSVLGQGKAFF. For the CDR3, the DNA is TGTGCCTGGAGTGTGCTGGGGCAGGGGAAAGCTTTCTTT. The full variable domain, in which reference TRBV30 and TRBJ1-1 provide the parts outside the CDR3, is SQTIHQWPATLVQPVGSPLSLECTVEGTSNPNLYWYRQAAGRGLQLLFYSVGIGQISSEVPQNLSASRPQDRQFILSSKKLLLSDSGFYLCAWSVLGQGKAFFGQGTRLTVV.